The source of this TCR beta chain is a study of OX40 agonist ivuxolimab in advanced cancers. About the research overall: Ivuxolimab, which is an agonistic anti-OX40 (CD134) antibody, was administered to the patients. Patients enrolled in dose escalation were diagnosed with hepatocellular carcinoma, melanoma, renal cell or head and neck cancer. Therapy given before enrollment (anti-PD-1, anti-PD-L1 or anti-CTLA-4) was allowed, and around 40% had some.

This table comes from immunoSEQ multiplex PCR, and its TCRdb copy is limited to in-frame clones, with some not included. The repertoire holds roughly 90,000 clones, with 85% to 90% as singletons. Systemic immunosuppression or a history of autoimmune disease excluded patients. The V and J ends lost 8 bases and 3 bases respectively, with 7 bases between them. CDR3 size: 10 residues. Germline CDR1 reads GTSNPN; CDR2 reads SVGIG (reference sequence). Sequenced here: CD4+ or CD8+ T cells sorted from blood, sampled in a trial of the OX40 agonist ivuxolimab. The chain employs TRBV30 and TRBJ1-2, with no clear D. The sequence derives from an adult with an advanced solid tumor such as melanoma, head and neck, liver or kidney cancer. The CDR3 reads CAGGDYGYTF. The CDR3 nucleotides read TGTGCCGGTGGGGACTATGGCTACACCTTC.